The rows below give T cell receptor beta chains drawn from one sample of a study of cytomegalovirus exposure and HLA in healthy donors. Sequencing was performed with immunoSEQ multiplex PCR; in TCRdb, only in-frame clones are kept and a portion is missing. The sample lists about 140,000 clones, around 85% occurring once. The sequencing input was PBMCs. These receptors originate from a female donor in good health and CMV-seronegative. Each CDR3 is given with its conserved first and last residue. D genes are given only for firm matches. The size field is filled for only some rows; it gives once, few, many or a size class.

V gene	J gene	D gene	clone size	CDR3 protein	CDR3 DNA
TRBV5-5	TRBJ2-1	TRBD2	few	CASSLGLAGTYNEQFF	TGTGCCAGCAGCCTAGGACTAGCGGGAACCTACAATGAGCAGTTCTTC
TRBV28	TRBJ1-1	.	.	CASSLGHRGTEAFF	TGTGCCAGCAGTTTAGGGCATCGGGGCACTGAAGCTTTCTTT
TRBV4-2	TRBJ1-1	.	few	CASSQGATGQNTEAFF	TGTGCCAGCAGCCAAGGAGCGACAGGCCAAAACACTGAAGCTTTCTTT
TRBV27	TRBJ1-5	TRBD1	.	CASSRTGLSNQPQHF	TGTGCCAGCAGTCGGACAGGGTTGAGCAATCAGCCCCAGCATTTT
TRBV2	TRBJ2-1	.	once	CASNPSPLARSYNEQFF	TGTGCCAGCAATCCTAGCCCATTAGCGCGAAGCTACAATGAGCAGTTCTTC
TRBV28	TRBJ1-2	TRBD1	.	CASSPIPRTGCYGYTF	TGTGCCAGCAGCCCTATCCCCCGGACAGGGTGCTATGGCTACACCTTC
TRBV30	TRBJ1-2	.	.	CAWSLMGEDGYTF	TGTGCCTGGAGCCTAATGGGGGAGGATGGCTACACCTTC
TRBV9	TRBJ2-5	.	.	CASSAHGGRETQYF	TGTGCCAGCAGCGCCCATGGCGGTCGGGAGACCCAGTACTTC
TRBV5-6	TRBJ2-3	.	.	CASSLVDSTDTQYF	TGTGCCAGCAGCTTAGTAGATAGCACAGATACGCAGTATTTT
TRBV29-1	TRBJ1-2	.	.	CSVTGCGYTF	TGCAGCGTGACAGGTTGTGGCTACACCTTC
TRBV19	TRBJ2-5	TRBD1	.	CASSSTGYQETQYF	TGTGCCAGTAGCTCGACAGGGTACCAAGAGACCCAGTACTTC
TRBV5-1	TRBJ2-1	TRBD2	.	CASSLPTSGGNNEQFF	TGCGCCAGCAGCTTACCCACTAGCGGGGGGAACAATGAGCAGTTCTTC
TRBV27	TRBJ2-7	TRBD2	.	CASSGWTSGREQYF	TGTGCCAGCAGTGGTTGGACTAGCGGAAGAGAGCAGTACTTC
TRBV5-1	TRBJ1-3	TRBD1	.	CASPWGQFLSGNTIYF	TGCGCCAGCCCCTGGGGACAGTTTCTCTCTGGAAACACCATATATTTT
TRBV10-1	TRBJ2-1	.	few	CASSEKVWAAYNEQFF	TGCGCCAGCAGTGAGAAGGTATGGGCAGCTTACAATGAGCAGTTCTTC
TRBV5-8	TRBJ2-1	TRBD2	.	CASSWALAGGTYNEQFF	TGTGCCAGCAGCTGGGCCCTAGCGGGAGGTACATACAATGAGCAGTTCTTC
TRBV19	TRBJ2-1	.	.	CASSMGWSVGEQFF	TGTGCCAGTAGTATGGGTTGGAGCGTGGGTGAGCAGTTCTTC
TRBV5-1	TRBJ1-2	TRBD1	.	CASSLARQGEVYGYTF	TGCGCCAGCAGCTTGGCCCGACAGGGAGAGGTGTATGGCTACACCTTC
TRBV7-9	TRBJ1-2	.	once	CASSTLDIFYGYTF	TGTGCCAGCAGCACATTGGACATCTTCTATGGCTACACCTTC
TRBV2	TRBJ2-1	.	.	CAGGLGGTYNEQFF	TGTGCCGGCGGCCTGGGGGGAACCTACAATGAGCAGTTCTTC
TRBV6-5	TRBJ2-1	TRBD2	few	CASSYGREAPGEQFF	TGTGCCAGCAGTTACGGGCGGGAGGCCCCCGGTGAGCAGTTCTTC
TRBV5-4	TRBJ2-7	TRBD2	.	CASSLGTSGSQYEQYF	TGTGCCAGCAGCCTCGGGACTAGCGGGAGCCAATACGAGCAGTACTTC
TRBV11-2	TRBJ1-1	.	.	CASSLDSEAFF	TGTGCCAGCAGCCTTGACAGTGAAGCTTTCTTT